This TCR beta chain was found in a study of cytomegalovirus exposure and HLA in healthy donors. Study-wide findings and caveats: Cytomegalovirus association was assigned to more than 150 TCR beta chains.

13 Jbeta primers and 60 Vbeta primers were used for the PCR. Profiling relied on immunoSEQ multiplex PCR, and the TCRdb table lists in-frame clones only, not all of them. The table records about 190,000 clones, about three quarters of them present only once. As regards this clone: Its specificity is unknown.

V lost 5 bases and J lost 6; bases outside the gene matches: 9. Looked up from germline, CDR1 is SGHNT and CDR2 is YENEEA. The CDR3 is 16 amino acids. The V and J genes are TRBV11-3 and TRBJ2-2, with 10 bases identical to TRBD1. This sequence originates from a woman aged 40 to 55 in good health and CMV-seronegative. The sequencing input was PBMCs. The CDR3 region has the DNA TGTGCCAGCAGCCTCCGGACAGGGGGATTCTCCGGGGAGCTGTTTTTT. It codes for CASSLRTGGFSGELFF.